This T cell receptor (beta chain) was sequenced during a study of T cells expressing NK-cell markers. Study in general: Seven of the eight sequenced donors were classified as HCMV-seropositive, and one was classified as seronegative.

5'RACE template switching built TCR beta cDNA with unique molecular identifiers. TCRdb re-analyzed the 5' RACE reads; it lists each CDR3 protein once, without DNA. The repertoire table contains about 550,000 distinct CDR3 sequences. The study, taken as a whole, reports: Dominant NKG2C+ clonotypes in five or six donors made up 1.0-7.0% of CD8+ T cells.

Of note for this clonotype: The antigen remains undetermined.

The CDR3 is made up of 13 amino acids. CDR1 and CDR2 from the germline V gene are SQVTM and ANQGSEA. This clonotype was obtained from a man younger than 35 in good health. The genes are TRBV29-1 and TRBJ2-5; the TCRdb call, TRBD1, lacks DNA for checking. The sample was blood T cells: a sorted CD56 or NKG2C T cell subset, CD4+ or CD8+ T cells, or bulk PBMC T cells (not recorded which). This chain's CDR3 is CSVAHRGQETQYF.